The subject of this entry is one TCR beta chain. The antigen is unknown. This sample is drawn from a study of T cells in localized non-small cell lung cancer. Regarding the study as a whole: Tumor trailed uninvolved adjacent lung in T cell clonality, which peaked there.

V lost 2 bases to trimming and J lost 5 bases; unmatched junction nucleotides: 9. The CDR3 runs to 15 residues. Per germline, CDR1 SGDLS and CDR2 YYNGEE. Libraries were prepared by immunoSEQ multiplex PCR; TCRdb keeps only in-frame clonotypes and omits some of them. Among 2,000 or so clones listed, around a third were seen once. Sample: lung tumor tissue, taken before any cancer treatment. The rearrangement links TRBV9 to TRBJ1-1; 7 nucleotides align to TRBD1. The clonotype was recovered from a female donor older than 55 with stage I lung adenocarcinoma. This CDR3 is CASSVNTGEGTEAFF. CDR3 coding DNA: TGTGCCAGCAGCGTCAATACAGGGGAAGGAACTGAAGCTTTCTTT.